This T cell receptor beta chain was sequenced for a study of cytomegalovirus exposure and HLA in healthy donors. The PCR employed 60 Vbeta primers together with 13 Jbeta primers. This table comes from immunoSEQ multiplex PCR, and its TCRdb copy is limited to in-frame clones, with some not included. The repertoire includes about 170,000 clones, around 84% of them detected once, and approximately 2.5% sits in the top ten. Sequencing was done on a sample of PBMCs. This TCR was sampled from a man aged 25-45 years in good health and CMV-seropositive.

The CDR3, as DNA: TGTGCCAGCAGTTTTAGTCGGACTAGCGGAGCTGTCTCCTACAATGAGCAGTTCTTC. Its translation: CASSFSRTSGAVSYNEQFF. The chain employs TRBV27 and TRBJ2-1; 10 nucleotides match TRBD2. Trimming at V came to 3 bases and at J to 0 bases, leaving 11 bases not matched to a gene. Germline lookup yields CDR1 MNHEY and CDR2 SMNVEV (reference sequence). CDR3 size: 19 residues.